The text below deals with one T cell receptor beta chain. The antigen remains undetermined. Germline V gene sequence: CDR1 SGHTA, CDR2 FQGNSA. The length of the CDR3 is 17 residues. With UMIs, 5'RACE template switching was used to make TCR beta cDNA. TCRdb reprocessed the 5' RACE reads and reports one entry per CDR3 protein, with no DNA. In total, the table holds roughly 450,000 distinct CDR3 sequences. The data are from a study of T cells expressing NK-cell markers. The study, taken as a whole, reports: Dominant NKG2C+ clonotypes were found to form about 1.0-8% of CD8+ T cells in over five donors.

This TCR was sampled from a woman between 45 and 65 years old in good health. The sequencing input was blood T cells: a sorted CD56 or NKG2C T cell subset, CD4+ or CD8+ T cells, or bulk PBMC T cells (not recorded which). The chain links TRBV7-2 to TRBJ2-7; the D call of TRBD1 rests on TCRdb alone, since no DNA is present to check it. CDR3 sequence: CASSLKLWGQGAWEQYF.